Below are 11 T cell receptor beta chains sequenced from a single sample in a study of Graves' ophthalmopathy and Graves' hyperthyroidism (dated by TCRdb to the late 2010s). Sequenced on an Illumina HiSeq 2000. For repertoire sequencing, TCR beta CDR3 regions were amplified from RNA transcripts. The first round of RT-PCR was done with HTBI primers and the Qiagen OneStep RT-PCR kit, and was followed by a second round of multiplex PCR, then size selection and purification. Using fastp trimming at Q25 and MiXCR clonotype assembly, TCRdb reanalyzed the public sequencing data and kept in-frame beta chains. Entries are consolidated by CDR3 protein sequence, retaining the most common genes and DNA. The sample table holds approximately 540,000 distinct CDR3 sequences, of which less than 45% were seen once. Of the sample, about 4.2% falls within the top ten clones. Material for sequencing was peripheral blood or thyroid tissue (not recorded which). These receptors all come from an adult man with Graves' hyperthyroidism.

The chain carries TRBV2 and TRBJ2-2, with 7 nucleotides matching TRBD2. Unmatched junction bases numbered 9, after V lost 3 bases and J lost 2 bases. CDR3 length: 17 residues. Germline assignment: CDR1 SNHLY and CDR2 FYNNEI. CDR3 sequence reads: CASSDTGEGFNTGELFF. The CDR3 DNA follows: TGTGCCAGCAGTGATACGGGGGAGGGATTCAACACCGGGGAGCTGTTTTTT.

J is TRBJ2-7 and V is TRBV20-1; D gene ambiguous. V shed 1 base and J shed 4 bases, with 14 bases lying between them. Germline V gives CDR1 DFQATT, CDR2 SNEGSKA (reference sequence). The CDR3 sequence is 14 residues long. The CDR3 sequence: CSARGPGRRYEQYF. DNA of the CDR3: TGCAGTGCTAGAGGACCTGGACGGAGATACGAGCAGTACTTC.

There are a few counts of this clonotype. This chain's CDR3 is CASSYPGTGDTNTEAFF. The CDR3 coding sequence is TGTGCCAGCAGTTACCCCGGGACAGGGGACACAAACACTGAAGCTTTCTTT. This chain connects TRBV6-6 to TRBJ1-1; 10 bases are a match to TRBD1. The CDR3 is 17 residues long. Germline assignment: CDR1 MNHNY and CDR2 SVGAGI (reference sequence). The V segment lost 2 bases and the J segment 2 bases; nucleotides outside the gene matches: 8.

This clonotype appeared many times. The chain recombines TRBV15 with TRBJ1-6; D ambiguous. Between the trimmed V and J ends, which lost 8 bases and 6 bases, there was a span of 20 bases. The CDR3 spans 16 residues. Germline-derived CDR1 and CDR2 are LNHNV and YYDKDF (reference sequence). CDR3 coding DNA: TGTGCCACCTGCTTAGGAGCAGGATTCACTAATTCACCCCTCCACTTT. The encoded protein is CATCLGAGFTNSPLHF.

This clonotype has ten or more counts. The genes are TRBV6-5 and TRBJ1-1; D is ambiguous. Germline lookup yields CDR1 MNHEY and CDR2 SVGAGI. The V gene lost 5 bases and the J gene lost 2 bases, with 9 bases spanning the gap. The CDR3 runs 13 residues. CDR3 amino acids: CASSQTVNTEAFF. The DNA for the CDR3 is TGTGCCAGCAGTCAGACCGTTAACACTGAAGCTTTCTTT.

This clonotype was counted a few times. The rearrangement uses TRBV25-1 and TRBJ1-1; 8 bases are a match to TRBD1. With 7 bases clipped from V and 2 bases from J, the junction kept 6 bases outside the gene matches. The CDR3 extends over 14 amino acids. Germline lookup yields CDR1 MGHDK and CDR2 SYGVNS. CDR3 in amino acids: CASTWTGRNTEAFF. The CDR3 DNA follows: TGTGCCAGCACTTGGACAGGGAGAAACACTGAAGCTTTCTTT. The entire variable domain, with the rest obtained from reference TRBV25-1 and TRBJ1-1, is as follows: EADIYQTPRYLVIGTGKKITLECSQTMGHDKMYWYQQDPGMELHLIHYSYGVNSTEKGDLSSESTVSRIRTEHFPLTLESARPSHTSQYLCASTWTGRNTEAFFGQGTRLTVV.

This clonotype has ten or more counts. V and J are TRBV7-8 and TRBJ1-5; 10 bases are shared with TRBD1. V was clipped by 5 bases and J by 6 bases; unmatched bases: 4. The germline V gene has CDR1 SGHVS and CDR2 FQNEAQ. The CDR3 loop spans 14 amino acids. CDR3 amino acids: CASSRQGARQPQHF. The CDR3 DNA is TGTGCCAGCAGCCGACAGGGGGCCCGTCAGCCCCAGCATTTT.

This clonotype came up many times. V is TRBV19 and J is TRBJ1-1, with TRBD1 as a possible D gene (6 bases). From germline, CDR1 is LNHDA and CDR2 SQIVND (reference sequence). The CDR3 spans 13 residues. V lost 3 bases to trimming and J lost 4 bases, with 9 bases between them. The CDR3, as DNA: TGTGCCAGTAGTATCTGGGGGGCCACTGAAGCTTTCTTT. Translated: CASSIWGATEAFF.

V usage is TRBV5-1 and J usage is TRBJ1-1; 8 bases line up with TRBD1. CDR1 and CDR2 from the germline V gene are SGHRS and YFSETQ. This CDR3 region has 12 residues. With V trimmed by 9 bases and J by 4 bases, 5 bases remained unmatched. The CDR3 reads CANRGGRTEAFF. The CDR3 region has the DNA TGCGCCAACAGGGGGGGACGCACTGAAGCTTTCTTT.

This clonotype showed up just a few times. The genes are TRBV4-2 and TRBJ2-2; D gene ambiguous. V lost 5 bases and J 4 bases, leaving 11 bases between the germline ends. Germline V gives CDR1 LGHNA, CDR2 YNFKEQ. This CDR3 contains 14 residues. The CDR3 is CASSLNQLTGELFF. The DNA for the CDR3 is TGTGCCAGCAGCTTAAACCAGCTCACCGGGGAGCTGTTTTTT.

The chain combines TRBV25-1 with TRBJ2-7; maybe TRBD1 (5 bases). The CDR3 is 14 residues long. The V gene's germline CDR1 is MGHDK and CDR2 SYGVNS. V lost 5 bases and J lost 3, with 14 bases in between. CDR3 DNA sequence: TGTGCCAGCAGTCCAAAGACAGAGGACTACGAGCAGTACTTC. This sequence encodes CASSPKTEDYEQYF.